The 16 T cell receptor beta chains below all came from one sample that was sequenced in a study of blood T cell repertoires in COVID-19. The repertoire was sequenced with immunoSEQ multiplex PCR; TCRdb's copy has only in-frame clones and lacks some. The table lists hundreds of thousands of clones, roughly 90% of them singletons. Sequences were obtained from peripheral blood. The receptors shown here come from a woman aged 25-40 years with COVID-19, enrolled during active disease.

This clone has a handful of counts. V usage is TRBV28 and J usage is TRBJ1-6; 7 nucleotides line up with TRBD1. V lost 0 bases and J lost 7; bases outside the gene matches: 0. This CDR3 contains 14 residues. Germline V CDR1 and CDR2: MDHEN, SYDVKM. CDR3 sequence reads: CASSLWDRNSPLHF. The CDR3 nucleotides read TGTGCCAGCAGTTTATGGGACAGGAATTCACCCCTCCACTTT.

This clone was seen only a few times. The J gene is TRBJ1-4, the V gene TRBV11-2; a weak D match, TRBD1 (5 bases). The germline V gene has CDR1 SGHAT and CDR2 FQNNGV. The CDR3 has 13 residues. V lost 5 bases to trimming and J lost 8 bases, with 12 bases between them. The CDR3: CASSSRAREKLFF. CDR3 DNA sequence: TGTGCCAGCAGCAGCAGGGCTCGGGAAAAACTGTTTTTT.

V usage is TRBV9 and J usage is TRBJ1-6; no clear D. Trimming removed 0 bases from V and 8 bases from J, with 9 bases in between. In germline, CDR1 is SGDLS, CDR2 YYNGEE. The CDR3 has 14 amino acids. The CDR3 here is CASSVAASDSPLHF. The CDR3 nucleotides read TGTGCCAGCAGCGTAGCGGCTAGCGATTCACCCCTCCACTTT. Based on the CDR3 plus reference TRBV9 and TRBJ1-6, the full variable domain is DSGVTQTPKHLITATGQRVTLRCSPRSGDLSVYWYQQSLDQGLQFLIQYYNGEERAKGNILERFSAQQFPDLHSELNLSSLELGDSALYFCASSVAASDSPLHFGNGTRLTVT.

The CDR3 here is CASSVAIASGIPPFSYNEQFF. The CDR3 bases are TGTGCCAGCAGCGTAGCTATTGCTAGCGGGATCCCTCCGTTCTCCTACAATGAGCAGTTCTTC. The genes are TRBV9 and TRBJ2-1; 9 bases match TRBD2. CDR1 is SGDLS, CDR2 YYNGEE, per germline. The V gene end was trimmed by 0 bases and the J gene end by 0 bases; junction bases not matched to a gene: 16. The CDR3 contains 21 residues.

This chain joins TRBV9 and TRBJ1-2; the match to TRBD1 covers 7 bases. With V trimmed by 3 bases and J by 2 bases, 7 bases remained unmatched. CDR3 size: 15 residues. Germline V lookup: CDR1 SGDLS, CDR2 YYNGEE. CDR3: CASSAYRGGNYGYTF. The DNA for the CDR3 is TGTGCCAGCAGCGCCTACAGGGGAGGCAACTATGGCTACACCTTC. Full variable domain (outside the CDR3, taken from reference TRBV9 and TRBJ1-2): DSGVTQTPKHLITATGQRVTLRCSPRSGDLSVYWYQQSLDQGLQFLIQYYNGEERAKGNILERFSAQQFPDLHSELNLSSLELGDSALYFCASSAYRGGNYGYTFGSGTRLTVV.

The sample holds one count of this clone. The chain joins TRBV28 to TRBJ1-5; D is uncertain. The CDR3 is made up of 14 amino acids. Germline V lookup: CDR1 MDHEN, CDR2 SYDVKM. Trimming took off 2 bases at V and 0 bases at J, with 5 bases between the two ends. CDR3 region: CASSLGLSNQPQHF. DNA of the CDR3: TGTGCCAGCAGTTTAGGGCTTAGCAATCAGCCCCAGCATTTT.

V usage is TRBV3-1 (or the pseudogene TRBV3-2) and J usage is TRBJ2-3; TRBD2 matches at 10 bases. This CDR3 is 16 amino acids long. V was clipped by 4 bases and J by 2 bases; unmatched bases: 6. Per germline, CDR1 LGHDT and CDR2 YNNKEL (reference sequence). The CDR3 region is CASSPLAGAITDTQYF. DNA for the CDR3: TGTGCCAGCAGCCCTCTAGCGGGAGCGATCACAGATACGCAGTATTTT.

V is TRBV9 and J is TRBJ2-7; 10 bases line up with TRBD1. The J segment lost 6 bases and the V segment lost 2 bases, leaving 5 bases of the junction unmatched. The CDR3 totals 14 residues. Germline V CDR1 and CDR2: SGDLS, YYNGEE. The DNA of the CDR3 is TGTGCCAGCAGCGTGGGGGACAGGGGAACCGAGCAGTACTTC. Translation gives CASSVGDRGTEQYF.

The chain recombines TRBV29-1 with TRBJ1-3; D gene ambiguous. The CDR3 consists of 13 residues. The V and J ends lost 6 bases and 0 bases respectively, with 9 bases between them. Per the germline V gene, CDR1 is SQVTM and CDR2 is ANQGSEA. CDR3 bases: TGCAGCGTCCCCTCGTTCTCTGGAAACACCATATATTTT. Amino acids: CSVPSFSGNTIYF.

CDR3 nucleotide sequence: TGTGCCAGCAGTCAGGACTACCGCCTCTACGAGCAGTACTTC. Residues: CASSQDYRLYEQYF. The rearrangement uses TRBV5-4 and TRBJ2-7; tentatively, D is TRBD2 (6 bases). Trimming stripped 5 bases from V and 3 bases from J, with 15 bases between. The CDR3 sequence is 14 residues long. Per germline, CDR1 SGHNT and CDR2 YYREEE (reference sequence).

This clone was picked up one time. CDR3 loop: CAIKASRGIGEQYF. The CDR3 DNA sequence: TGTGCCATCAAAGCCTCCAGGGGGATAGGCGAGCAGTACTTC. The chain links TRBV10-3 to TRBJ2-7; 7 bases are a match to TRBD1. V shed 7 bases, J shed 6 bases, and the junction held 12 bases outside the gene matches. The CDR3 has 14 amino acids. Germline V gives CDR1 ENHRY, CDR2 SYGVKD.

CDR3 amino acids: CASSSRGLEQPQHF. The CDR3 nucleotides read TGTGCCAGTAGTTCCAGGGGGCTGGAACAGCCCCAGCATTTT. V is TRBV19 and J is TRBJ1-5; 8 nucleotides match TRBD1. J lost 7 bases, V lost 5 bases, and 7 bases had no gene match. This CDR3 spans 14 amino acids. Germline lookup yields CDR1 LNHDA and CDR2 SQIVND (reference sequence).

The chain joins TRBV7-9 to TRBJ2-5; 12 bases are shared with TRBD1. V shed 4 bases and J 4 bases; nucleotides not matched to a gene: 4. The germline CDR1 and CDR2 sequences are SEHNR and FQNEAQ (reference sequence). The CDR3 sequence is 15 residues long. The CDR3 reads CASSSWDRGRETQYF. The DNA of the CDR3 is TGTGCCAGCAGCTCATGGGACAGGGGGCGAGAGACCCAGTACTTC.

This sequence joins TRBV28 and TRBJ1-1; the D gene is possibly TRBD1 (5 bases). The CDR3 extends over 12 amino acids. The germline V gene has CDR1 MDHEN and CDR2 SYDVKM. The germline V and J ends were trimmed by 5 bases and 11 bases, with 15 bases remaining between them. The CDR3 sequence is CASSILDSRAFF. The CDR3 DNA reads as TGTGCCAGCAGTATCTTAGACAGTCGGGCTTTCTTT.

This chain connects TRBV2 to TRBJ1-1, with 7 bases matching TRBD1. Germline V gene sequence: CDR1 SNHLY, CDR2 FYNNEI. After removal of 5 bases from V and 1 base from J, the junction contained 7 bases not matched to a gene. This CDR3 has 15 residues. The CDR3 DNA reads TGTGCCAGCAGTAAAAACAGGGGAACGAACACTGAAGCTTTCTTT. It encodes CASSKNRGTNTEAFF.

Note on this clone: The sample carries other DNA sequences with the same CDR3. The J gene is TRBJ2-7, the V gene TRBV4-1, with D perhaps matching TRBD1 (6 bases). Germline CDR1 and CDR2: MGHRA and YSYEKL. V lost 0 bases and J lost 6, with 9 bases in between. This CDR3 spans 13 amino acids. CDR3 in DNA: TGCGCCAGCAGCCAAGATGGCAGGGGCGAGCAGTACTTC. This translates into CASSQDGRGEQYF.